Below are 3 T cell receptor beta chains sequenced from a single sample in a study of T cells in Graves' hyperthyroidism and ophthalmopathy. Using RNA transcripts as the source, TCR beta CDR3 regions were amplified. Using the HTBI primer set, a first-round RT-PCR was run on the TCR CDR3. TCRdb redid the calling of the multiplex PCR reads with MiXCR, one entry per CDR3 protein. This sample has roughly 700,000 distinct CDR3 sequences, with 12% to 15% found just once. Specimen: blood. The receptor source for this set is a woman under 30 with Graves' hyperthyroidism.

This clonotype has a handful of counts. The rearrangement links TRBV4-1 to TRBJ1-2; D not certain. The CDR3 loop spans 15 amino acids. Trimming cost V 1 base and J 8 bases, with 17 bases left between them. CDR1 and CDR2 (germline): MGHRA, YSYEKL. CDR3 coding DNA: TGCGCCAGCAGCCAAGTAGGTCAGGATTCCCGCGGCTACACCTTC. This translates into CASSQVGQDSRGYTF.

The chain joins TRBV7-9 to TRBJ1-1; unclear D gene. Looked up from germline, CDR1 is SEHNR and CDR2 is FQNEAQ (reference sequence). V was trimmed by 1 base and J by 9 bases, leaving 12 bases between them. The CDR3 loop spans 13 amino acids. CDR3: CASSLVEVFQAFF. The CDR3, as DNA: TGTGCCAGCAGCTTAGTAGAGGTCTTCCAAGCTTTCTTT.

This clonotype turned up a few times. V usage is TRBV28 and J usage is TRBJ1-1; D is undetermined. The CDR3 covers 14 residues. Trimming took 6 bases from V and 1 from J, leaving 12 bases between them. Germline CDR1 is MDHEN and CDR2 is SYDVKM. The CDR3 spells CASRYRKGNTEAFF. In DNA, the CDR3 is TGTGCCAGCAGATATCGTAAGGGGAACACTGAAGCTTTCTTT.